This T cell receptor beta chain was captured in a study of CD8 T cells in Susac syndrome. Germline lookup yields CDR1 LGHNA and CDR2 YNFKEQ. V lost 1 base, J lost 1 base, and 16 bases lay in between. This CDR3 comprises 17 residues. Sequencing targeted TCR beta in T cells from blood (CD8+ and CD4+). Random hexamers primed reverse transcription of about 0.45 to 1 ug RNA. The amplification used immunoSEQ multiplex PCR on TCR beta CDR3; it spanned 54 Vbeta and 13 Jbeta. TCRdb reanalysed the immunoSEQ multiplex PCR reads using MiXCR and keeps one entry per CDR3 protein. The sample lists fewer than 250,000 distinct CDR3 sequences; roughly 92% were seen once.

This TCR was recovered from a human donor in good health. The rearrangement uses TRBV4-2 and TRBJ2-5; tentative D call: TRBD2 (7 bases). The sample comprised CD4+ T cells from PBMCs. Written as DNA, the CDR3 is TGTGCCAGCAGCCAAGGCGCCGCGGGGGCCGCCCAAGAGACCCAGTACTTC. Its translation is CASSQGAAGAAQETQYF.